Each of the 7 T cell receptor beta chains below was sequenced from the same sample in a study of T cells in Graves' hyperthyroidism and ophthalmopathy. TCR beta CDR3 region amplification was performed from RNA transcripts. TCR CDR3 regions were first amplified by RT-PCR with HTBI primers. TCRdb called the multiplex PCR reads again in MiXCR, with one record for every CDR3 protein. This sample carries 370,000 or so distinct CDR3 sequences, approximately 12% of them seen once, and the ten largest clones take around 20%. The sample was blood. Receptors were obtained from a man aged 25 to 40 with Graves' hyperthyroidism that later progressed to Graves' ophthalmopathy.

This clonotype has more than one count but fewer than ten. The CDR3 here is CSARQAGSSYEQYF. The CDR3 DNA reads as TGCAGTGCTAGACAGGCAGGGAGCTCCTACGAGCAGTACTTC. The chain joins TRBV20-1 to TRBJ2-7; D tentatively fits TRBD1 or TRBD2 (5 bases each). CDR1 is DFQATT and CDR2 is SNEGSKA in the germline V gene (reference sequence). The CDR3 runs 14 residues. V was cut by 2 bases and J by 0 bases, with 11 bases left in between.

The table lists this clonotype with many counts. V and J are TRBV2 and TRBJ2-5; D is unresolved. CDR1 is SNHLY and CDR2 is FYNNEI in the germline V gene. The CDR3 runs to 11 residues. With 6 bases removed from V and 5 bases from J, the gap between germline ends came to 7 bases. For the CDR3, the DNA is TGTGCCAGCAGGGCAGAGGAGACCCAGTACTTC. Its protein product is CASRAEETQYF.

This clonotype was counted a few times. The chain links TRBV4-2 to TRBJ2-1; 9 positions agree with TRBD1. The V gene's germline CDR1 is LGHNA and CDR2 YNFKEQ. V was clipped by 4 bases and J by 6 bases; unmatched bases: 16. The CDR3 length is 18 residues. The CDR3 region is CASSRPQGGTGQVNEQFF. The CDR3 DNA sequence: TGTGCCAGCAGCCGGCCCCAAGGGGGGACAGGGCAAGTCAATGAGCAGTTCTTC.

This clonotype was recorded many times. The chain recombines TRBV12-3 or TRBV12-4 with TRBJ1-1; possibly TRBD1 for D (5 bases). Trimming stripped 3 bases from V and 9 bases from J, with 20 bases between. This CDR3 comprises 15 residues. The DNA for the CDR3 is TGTGCCAGCAGTTTCCTCGCGGGGGGTGGGGAGAAAGCTTTCTTT. Translating gives CASSFLAGGGEKAFF.

This clonotype was found many times. The rearrangement links TRBV3-1 to TRBJ2-1, with 10 bases aligning to TRBD2. This CDR3 has 17 amino acids. Looked up from germline, CDR1 is LGHDT and CDR2 is YNNKEL (reference sequence). Trimming cost V 0 bases and J 5 bases; bases outside gene matches: 7. CDR3 residues: CASSQDYLLAGDNEQFF. CDR3 sequence (DNA): TGTGCCAGCAGCCAAGATTACCTCCTAGCGGGGGACAATGAGCAGTTCTTC.

V is TRBV5-1 and J is TRBJ1-2; 7 nucleotides align to TRBD1. The V gene end was trimmed by 0 bases and the J gene end by 2 bases; junction bases not matched to a gene: 4. Germline V gives CDR1 SGHRS, CDR2 YFSETQ. CDR3 length: 15 amino acids. For the CDR3, the DNA is TGCGCCAGCAGCTTGGGACAGGGACGGAACTATGGCTACACCTTC. Translated: CASSLGQGRNYGYTF.

This clonotype was picked up many times. V gene TRBV7-9 combines with J gene TRBJ1-4; D gene ambiguous. With 6 bases removed from V and 10 bases from J, the gap between germline ends came to 9 bases. Germline assignment: CDR1 SEHNR and CDR2 FQNEAQ (reference sequence). The CDR3 covers 11 residues. CDR3 sequence: CASSQGGKLFF. The CDR3 nucleotides read TGTGCCAGCAGTCAAGGCGGAAAACTGTTTTTT.